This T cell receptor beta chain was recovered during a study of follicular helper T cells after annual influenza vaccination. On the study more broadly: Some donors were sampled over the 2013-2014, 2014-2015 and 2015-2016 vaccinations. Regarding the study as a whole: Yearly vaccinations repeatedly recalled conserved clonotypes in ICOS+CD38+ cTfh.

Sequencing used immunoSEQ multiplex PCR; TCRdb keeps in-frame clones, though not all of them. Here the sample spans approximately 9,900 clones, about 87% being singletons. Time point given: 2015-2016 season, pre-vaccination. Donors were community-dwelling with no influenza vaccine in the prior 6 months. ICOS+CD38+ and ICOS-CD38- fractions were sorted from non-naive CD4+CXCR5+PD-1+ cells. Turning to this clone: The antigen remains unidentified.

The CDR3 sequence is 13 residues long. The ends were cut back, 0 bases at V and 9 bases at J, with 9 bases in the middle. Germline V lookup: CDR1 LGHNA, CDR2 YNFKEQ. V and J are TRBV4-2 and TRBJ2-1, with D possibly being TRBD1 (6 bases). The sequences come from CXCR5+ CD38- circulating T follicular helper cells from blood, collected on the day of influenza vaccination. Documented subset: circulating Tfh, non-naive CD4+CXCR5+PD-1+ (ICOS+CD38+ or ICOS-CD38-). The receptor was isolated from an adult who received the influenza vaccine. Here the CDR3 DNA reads TGTGCCAGCAGCCAAGAAGTAGGGGGTGAGCAGTTCTTC. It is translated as CASSQEVGGEQFF.